This T cell receptor (beta chain) was sequenced in a study of blood T cells in healthy people across ages. This clonotype was seen a few times. Its target is not known. CDR3 length equals 15 residues. The germline CDR1 and CDR2 sequences are LGHNA and YNFKEQ. The V end lost 2 bases, the J end lost 2 bases, and 7 bases lay between the germline ends. The study, taken as a whole, reports: Observed TCR beta diversity showed a strong correlation with the percentage of naive T cells as measured by flow cytometry.

The use of a sample-barcoded 5' primer and a J-beta primer mix characterized a second PCR of about 7 to 12 cycles. TCRdb called the 5' RACE reads again in MiXCR, with one record for every CDR3 protein. The table shows 450,000 to 700,000 distinct CDR3 sequences, with 25% to 30% occurring only once. No fewer than 6 million PBMCs went into each sample. The source is a woman aged 65 to 85 in good health. The sample taken for sequencing was blood. The V gene is TRBV4-2, the J gene TRBJ2-6; TRBD2 might be the D (6 bases). The CDR3 sequence: CASSQPSAGANVLTF. As DNA, the CDR3 is TGTGCCAGCAGCCAACCTAGCGCTGGGGCCAACGTCCTGACTTTC.